These T cell receptor beta chains were read from a single sample in a study of blood T cell repertoires in COVID-19. The data were produced by immunoSEQ multiplex PCR, yet TCRdb's version contains in-frame clones alone and is incomplete. The data contain 200,000 to 250,000 clones, around 90% of them singletons. The sequenced sample consisted of PBMCs or T cells enriched from blood (not recorded which). The source is a woman in her 30s who had been exposed to COVID-19. Both conserved end residues are part of each CDR3. The order of the fields is V gene, D gene, J gene, CDR3 DNA, CDR3 protein. The D gene is left open where the match is weak.

V gene: TRBV7-6; D gene: -; J gene: TRBJ1-5; CDR3 DNA: TGTGCCAGCAGCCCCCTCCCATCTTGGCGCAATCAGCCCCAGCATTTT; CDR3 protein: CASSPLPSWRNQPQHF
V gene: TRBV2; D gene: -; J gene: TRBJ1-1; CDR3 DNA: TGTGCCAGCAGTGAAGCGCTTGGCACGTCTGAGAACACTGAAGCTTTCTTT; CDR3 protein: CASSEALGTSENTEAFF
V gene: TRBV5-1; D gene: -; J gene: TRBJ1-1; CDR3 DNA: TGCGCCAGCAGCACGACAGGCTTTAACACTGAAGCTTTCTTT; CDR3 protein: CASSTTGFNTEAFF
V gene: TRBV3-1/TRBV3-2; D gene: TRBD1; J gene: TRBJ1-6; CDR3 DNA: TGTGCCAGCAGCCGAGGCCAAACAGGGGAATATTCACCCCTCCACTTT; CDR3 protein: CASSRGQTGEYSPLHF
V gene: TRBV29-1; D gene: TRBD1; J gene: TRBJ2-7; CDR3 DNA: TGCAGCGTTGGGGGGGGACAGGGACGCTACGAGCAGTACTTC; CDR3 protein: CSVGGGQGRYEQYF
V gene: TRBV30; D gene: -; J gene: TRBJ1-3; CDR3 DNA: TGTGCCTGGAAGGAGCGGGAGTCCCCTGGAAACACCATATATTTT; CDR3 protein: CAWKERESPGNTIYF
V gene: TRBV9; D gene: -; J gene: TRBJ2-1; CDR3 DNA: TGTGCCAGCAGCGTGTTGGCGGGTGAGCAGTTCTTC; CDR3 protein: CASSVLAGEQFF
V gene: TRBV13; D gene: TRBD1; J gene: TRBJ2-2; CDR3 DNA: TGTGCCAGCAGCTTAGGCGCCGGGACAGGGGGCACCGGGGAGCTGTTTTTT; CDR3 protein: CASSLGAGTGGTGELFF
V gene: TRBV29-1; D gene: -; J gene: TRBJ1-1; CDR3 DNA: TGCAGCTGTGGGGGTAGCGGGTTCACTGAAGCTTTCTTT; CDR3 protein: CSCGGSGFTEAFF
V gene: TRBV27; D gene: -; J gene: TRBJ2-1; CDR3 DNA: TGTGCCAGCAGGGGGGGTTGGGATGAGCAGTTCTTC; CDR3 protein: CASRGGWDEQFF
V gene: TRBV7-9; D gene: TRBD1; J gene: TRBJ1-4; CDR3 DNA: TGTGCCAGCAGCTCGGGGACAGGAAATGAAAAACTGTTTTTT; CDR3 protein: CASSSGTGNEKLFF
V gene: TRBV5-6; D gene: TRBD1; J gene: TRBJ1-2; CDR3 DNA: TGTGCCAGCAGCGACAGGGTCGACTACTATGGCTACACCTTC; CDR3 protein: CASSDRVDYYGYTF
V gene: TRBV20-1; D gene: -; J gene: TRBJ2-5; CDR3 DNA: TGCAGTGCTAGTGGCGGGCTAGCGTCAAAGACCCAGTACTTC; CDR3 protein: CSASGGLASKTQYF
V gene: TRBV27; D gene: TRBD1; J gene: TRBJ2-1; CDR3 DNA: TGTGCCAGCAGTAGACAGGGGCTATACAATGAGCAGTTCTTC; CDR3 protein: CASSRQGLYNEQFF
V gene: TRBV9; D gene: -; J gene: TRBJ2-3; CDR3 DNA: TGTGCCAGCAGCGTAGGGGGGGGGCCCCCAGATACGCAGTATTTT; CDR3 protein: CASSVGGGPPDTQYF
V gene: TRBV5-6; D gene: TRBD1; J gene: TRBJ1-1; CDR3 DNA: TGTGCCAGCAGCAAGGGACAGGGTAACACTGAAGCTTTCTTT; CDR3 protein: CASSKGQGNTEAFF